Listed below are T cell receptor beta chains from one sample, sequenced in a study of T cell responses to AZD1222 COVID-19 vaccine. Repertoires were generated with immunoSEQ multiplex PCR, while TCRdb's copy carries only in-frame clones and drops some. The sample shows approximately 60,000 clones, roughly 84% of them seen only once. Sequenced material: peripheral blood, taken on day 0 of AZD1222 vaccination. These receptors were obtained from an adult in good health. Both conserved end residues are part of each CDR3.

TRBV19,TRBJ2-3,CASRTQSTDTQYF
TRBV11-2,TRBJ2-5,CASSRAETQYF
TRBV9,TRBJ1-1,CASSVAGRETEAFF
TRBV18,TRBJ1-5,CATTRDKNQPQHF
TRBV7-2,TRBJ1-6,CASSGEGSNSPLHF
TRBV6-5,TRBJ1-5,CASSYSRGPNQPQHF
TRBV30,TRBJ1-1,CAWSLRGMRHTEAFF
TRBV4-2,TRBJ1-1,CASSQGFQGTEAFF
TRBV6-6,TRBJ1-1,CASSYEEGVGNTEAFF
TRBV12-3/TRBV12-4,TRBJ2-1,CASWQGAYNEQFF
TRBV20-1,TRBJ2-7,CSAAQETEQYF
TRBV23-1,TRBJ1-5,CASSDNPGNQPQHF
TRBV19,TRBJ2-5,CASSPRSGKETQYF
TRBV24-1,TRBJ2-6,CATSEGGNGANVLTF
TRBV5-1,TRBJ1-1,CASSTSQGGTEAFF
TRBV27,TRBJ2-7,CASTRAGGAYEQYF
TRBV12-3/TRBV12-4,TRBJ1-1,CASINTVNTEAFF
TRBV7-2,TRBJ1-1,CASRLAGGYTEAFF
TRBV7-2,TRBJ1-6,CASSQQTGDSPLHF
TRBV6-6,TRBJ2-1,CASSPGTSGGLGYNEQFF
TRBV6-2/TRBV6-3,TRBJ1-1,CASSESYSGGLAAFF
TRBV2,TRBJ2-7,CASSEGSGFTGYEQYF
TRBV12-5,TRBJ1-1,CASGTEVQAFF
TRBV5-4,TRBJ2-5,CARKGLQYQETQYF
TRBV2,TRBJ1-5,CASSTGTISNQPQHF
TRBV6-6,TRBJ1-1,CASCWAAEAFF
TRBV12-5,TRBJ1-1,CASGETMVSEAFF
TRBV4-3,TRBJ1-2,CASSQEGQGLGYGYTF
TRBV7-2,TRBJ2-3,CASSLVSDSTDTQYF
TRBV19,TRBJ1-1,CASSIREGGEAFF
TRBV7-2,TRBJ1-2,CASSLVQGFGYTF
TRBV18,TRBJ1-1,CASSPLAVNTEAFF
TRBV19,TRBJ1-5,CASSITGGSGNQPQHF
TRBV6-5,TRBJ1-1,CASRRQVPNTEAFF
TRBV3-1/TRBV3-2,TRBJ2-2,CASSRESGRGSGELFF
TRBV24-1,TRBJ1-5,CATSDLSNQPQHF
TRBV4-1,TRBJ1-3,CASSQDQGRDGNTIYF
TRBV18,TRBJ1-1,CASSPRAVGSGYTEAFF
TRBV29-1,TRBJ1-1,CSVEATGSLAEAFF
TRBV18,TRBJ2-1,CASSPGGNGKFF
TRBV12-5,TRBJ2-7,CASGPRGGSYEQYF
TRBV6-5,TRBJ1-5,CASSGHQPQHF
TRBV19,TRBJ1-6,CASSMSGSPLHF
TRBV10-3,TRBJ1-5,CAISEGGFQDQPQHF
TRBV5-1,TRBJ2-4,CASSLVGNIQYF
TRBV9,TRBJ1-1,CASNKMNTEAFF
TRBV28,TRBJ2-2,CASSLVFGELFF